These 16 T cell receptor beta chains were all obtained from the same sample, sequenced in a study of blood T cell repertoires in COVID-19. Repertoires were generated with immunoSEQ multiplex PCR, while TCRdb's copy carries only in-frame clones and drops some. The data show almost 350,000 clones, 89% seen once. Material for sequencing was peripheral blood. The receptors originated from a woman aged 60-75 years with COVID-19, enrolled during active disease.

V gene TRBV12-3 or TRBV12-4 combines with J gene TRBJ1-2; the D gene is possibly TRBD1 (6 bases). The length of the CDR3 is 13 residues. V was cut by 5 bases and J by 8 bases, with 15 bases left in between. CDR3 region: CASSPTGSSGYTF. CDR3 bases: TGTGCCAGCAGTCCAACAGGGTCTAGCGGCTACACCTTC.

The chain combines TRBV27 with TRBJ1-4; 12 bases align to TRBD1. Germline CDR1 reads MNHEY; CDR2 reads SMNVEV (reference sequence). With V trimmed by 6 bases and J by 13 bases, 12 bases remained unmatched. This CDR3 is built from 15 residues. CDR3 region: CASRTLGTGGGGLFF. CDR3 in DNA: TGTGCCAGCAGAACACTTGGGACAGGGGGCGGTGGACTGTTTTTT.

DNA for the CDR3: TGTGCCAGTAGTCCCCTGGACAAGGTAAATCAGCCCCAGCATTTT. It codes for CASSPLDKVNQPQHF. The rearrangement joins TRBV19 to TRBJ1-5, with a tentative D call TRBD1 (5 bases). V lost 5 bases to trimming and J lost 4 bases, with 15 bases between them. CDR1 is LNHDA, CDR2 SQIVND, per germline (reference sequence). The CDR3 runs 15 residues.

V is TRBV10-3 and J is TRBJ1-3, with no clear D. Per the germline V gene, CDR1 is ENHRY and CDR2 is SYGVKD. V gave up 2 bases and J gave up 0 bases, with 8 bases separating them. The CDR3 has 15 residues. The DNA for the CDR3 is TGTGCCATCAGTGAGGACCGGAGCTCTGGAAACACCATATATTTT. It yields the protein CAISEDRSSGNTIYF.

This clone was found a few times. CDR3 region: CASSQYNSPLHF. CDR3 bases: TGTGCCAGCTCCCAGTATAATTCACCCCTCCACTTT. The rearrangement joins TRBV18 to TRBJ1-6; D not resolved. V lost 6 bases and J lost 4, with 4 bases in between. From germline, CDR1 is KGHSH and CDR2 LQKENI. This CDR3 is 12 amino acids long.

The rearrangement uses TRBV18 and TRBJ1-1, with TRBD1 matching over 7 bases. V shed 3 bases and J 0 bases; nucleotides not matched to a gene: 7. This CDR3 is built from 16 residues. The germline V gene has CDR1 KGHSH and CDR2 LQKENI. Written as DNA, the CDR3 is TGTGCCAGCTCACCTATGGACAGGCGATTGAACACTGAAGCTTTCTTT. Translating it yields CASSPMDRRLNTEAFF.

This chain connects TRBV9 to TRBJ1-4; D is ambiguous. Trimming shortened V by 4 bases and J by 8 bases, and 15 bases separated the two germline ends. Germline V gene sequence: CDR1 SGDLS, CDR2 YYNGEE. This CDR3 spans 14 amino acids. The CDR3 loop reads CASSPKVIREKLFF. CDR3 coding DNA: TGTGCCAGCAGCCCGAAGGTTATCAGGGAAAAACTGTTTTTT.

This sequence joins TRBV7-3 and TRBJ2-5; 7 bases align to TRBD2. The CDR3 runs 15 residues. The germline V gene encodes CDR1 SGHTA and CDR2 FQGTGA. V lost 1 base and J lost 0; bases outside the gene matches: 2. The CDR3 DNA sequence: TGTGCCAGCAGCTTAAGGGGACTATACCAAGAGACCCAGTACTTC. Translation gives CASSLRGLYQETQYF.

The V gene is TRBV29-1, the J gene TRBJ1-1, with D possibly TRBD1 on 5 matching bases. CDR1 is SQVTM, CDR2 ANQGSEA, per germline. Trimming removed 6 bases from V and 6 bases from J, with 17 bases in between. CDR3 length: 13 amino acids. The CDR3 sequence is CSVRPRLGPEAFF. CDR3 in DNA: TGCAGCGTCCGACCCCGGCTGGGGCCTGAAGCTTTCTTT.

The chain joins TRBV5-4 to TRBJ2-1, with D possibly being TRBD1 (5 bases). Germline assignment: CDR1 SGHNT and CDR2 YYREEE (reference sequence). Between the trimmed V and J ends, which lost 0 bases and 6 bases, there was a span of 13 bases. The CDR3 totals 15 residues. This chain's CDR3 is CASSLARVVGNEQFF. DNA for the CDR3: TGTGCCAGCAGCTTGGCCAGGGTAGTAGGCAATGAGCAGTTCTTC.

The V and J genes are TRBV7-2 and TRBJ2-5, with TRBD1 matching 8 bases. There are 14 residues in the CDR3. V shed 1 base and J 4 bases; nucleotides not matched to a gene: 2. CDR1 is SGHTA, CDR2 FQGNSA, per germline. CDR3 nucleotide sequence: TGTGCCAGCAGCTTAGGCAGGGGGCTAGAGACCCAGTACTTC. Its translation is CASSLGRGLETQYF.

The chain carries TRBV28 and TRBJ2-7; 9 positions match TRBD1. J gave up 6 bases and V 8 bases, and 8 bases lay outside the gene matches. The CDR3 has 13 residues. Germline loops: CDR1 MDHEN, CDR2 SYDVKM. The DNA of the CDR3 is TGTGCCAGCCGACGGGACAGGGCCGGCGAGCAGTACTTC. Translation: CASRRDRAGEQYF. Complete variable domain (other parts from reference TRBV28 and TRBJ2-7): DVKVTQSSRYLVKRTGEKVFLECVQDMDHENMFWYRQDPGLGLRLIYFSYDVKMKEKGDIPEGYSVSREKKERFSLILESASTNQTSMYLCASRRDRAGEQYFGPGTRLTVT.

CDR3 nucleotides: TGTGCCAGCAGCCATAAGAGTTCCTACGAGCAGTACTTC. Protein sequence: CASSHKSSYEQYF. The chain carries TRBV12-3 or TRBV12-4 and TRBJ2-7; no firm D call. CDR3 size: 13 residues. Trimming left V 6 bases short and J 1 base short, with 10 bases between.

This clone was counted once. V and J are TRBV7-9 and TRBJ2-2; 11 bases are a match to TRBD2. V lost 5 bases, J lost 0 bases, and 8 bases stayed unmatched. This CDR3 comprises 18 residues. The germline V gene encodes CDR1 SEHNR and CDR2 FQNEAQ (reference sequence). This CDR3 is CASSGGLAALTNTGELFF. CDR3 nucleotide sequence: TGTGCCAGCAGCGGGGGACTAGCGGCCCTAACGAACACCGGGGAGCTGTTTTTT.

This rearrangement joins TRBV2 to TRBJ1-4; no reliable D call. This CDR3 is 13 amino acids long. The V gene's germline CDR1 is SNHLY and CDR2 FYNNEI. Trimming took 5 bases from V and 8 from J, leaving 12 bases between them. CDR3 nucleotide sequence: TGTGCCAGCAGTCCCCGAGGGAAGGAAAAACTGTTTTTT. It translates to CASSPRGKEKLFF. Together with reference TRBV2 and TRBJ1-4, the CDR3 gives the full variable domain: EPEVTQTPSHQVTQMGQEVILRCVPISNHLYFYWYRQILGQKVEFLVSFYNNEISEKSEIFDDQFSVERPDGSNFTLKIRSTKLEDSAMYFCASSPRGKEKLFFGSGTQLSVL.

The chain is built from TRBV6-5 and TRBJ1-1; the D is unclear. Trimming pared 8 bases from V and 0 bases from J, leaving 10 bases between. The CDR3 runs to 13 residues. Germline assignment: CDR1 MNHEY and CDR2 SVGAGI. The CDR3 DNA reads as TGTGCCAGCTACGGGAGTCTGAACACTGAAGCTTTCTTT. It translates to CASYGSLNTEAFF.